This T cell receptor (beta chain) was captured in a study of blood T cell repertoires in COVID-19. Study information: The United States, Italy and Spain supplied acute and convalescent COVID-19 samples.

The CDR3 is made up of 14 amino acids. Per germline, CDR1 LGHDT and CDR2 YNNKEL (reference sequence). After removal of 6 bases from V and 4 bases from J, the junction contained 6 bases not matched to a gene. Sequencing used immunoSEQ multiplex PCR; TCRdb keeps in-frame clones, though not all of them. The table lists 150,000 to 200,000 clones, 85% to 90% of them singletons, with 5% to 6.5% in the top ten. This rearrangement joins TRBV3-1 (or the pseudogene TRBV3-2) to TRBJ2-5, with 9 bases that match TRBD2. Sequencing input: peripheral blood. This clonotype was sampled from a man aged 35 to 55 with active or convalescent COVID-19. CDR3: CASSFSGRGETQYF. In DNA form, the CDR3 reads TGTGCCAGCAGTTTTAGCGGGAGAGGAGAGACCCAGTACTTC.